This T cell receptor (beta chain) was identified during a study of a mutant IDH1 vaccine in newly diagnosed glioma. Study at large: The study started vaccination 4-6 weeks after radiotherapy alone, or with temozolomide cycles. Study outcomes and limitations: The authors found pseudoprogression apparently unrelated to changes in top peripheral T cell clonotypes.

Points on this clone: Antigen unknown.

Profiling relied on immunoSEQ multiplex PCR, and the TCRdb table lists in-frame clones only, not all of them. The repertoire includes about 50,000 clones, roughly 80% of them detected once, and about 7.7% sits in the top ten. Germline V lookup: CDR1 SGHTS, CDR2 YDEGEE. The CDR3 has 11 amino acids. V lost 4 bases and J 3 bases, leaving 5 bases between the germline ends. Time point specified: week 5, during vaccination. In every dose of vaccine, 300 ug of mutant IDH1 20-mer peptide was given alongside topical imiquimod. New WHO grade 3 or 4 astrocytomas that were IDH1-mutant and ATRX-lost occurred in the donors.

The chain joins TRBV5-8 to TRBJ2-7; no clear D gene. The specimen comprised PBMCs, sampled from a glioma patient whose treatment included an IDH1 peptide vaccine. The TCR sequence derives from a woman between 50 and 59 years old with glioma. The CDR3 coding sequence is TGTGCCAGCAGCGGCAACTACGAGCAGTACTTC. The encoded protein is CASSGNYEQYF.